The 15 T cell receptor beta chains listed next were all sequenced from one sample in a study of cytomegalovirus exposure and HLA in healthy donors. Primers for the PCR totalled 60 Vbeta and 13 Jbeta. The table came from immunoSEQ multiplex PCR; TCRdb's copy has only in-frame clones and leaves some out. Here the sample spans some 150,000 clones, about four fifths being singletons. Sequencing input: PBMCs. Source of these receptors: a young man in good health and CMV-seronegative.

The V and J genes are TRBV10-2 and TRBJ2-5, with a possible D match to TRBD2 (5 bases). V lost 7 bases and J 8 bases, leaving 20 bases between the germline ends. Germline V lookup: CDR1 WSHSY, CDR2 SAAADI. The CDR3 totals 14 residues. Written as DNA, the CDR3 is TGCGCCAGCACCGGACTTATACAAGCTACTACCCAGTACTTC. It codes for CASTGLIQATTQYF.

This chain joins TRBV7-2 and TRBJ2-1; TRBD2 is a possible D gene (7 bases). V was pared by 5 bases and J by 7 bases, with 21 bases between. Germline CDR1 is SGHTA and CDR2 is FQGNSA. This CDR3 spans 16 amino acids. The CDR3 protein is CASSPPNAGAGNEQFF. The CDR3 DNA reads as TGTGCCAGCAGCCCTCCTAACGCGGGGGCGGGGAATGAGCAGTTCTTC. Full variable domain (outside the CDR3, taken from reference TRBV7-2 and TRBJ2-1): GAGVSQSPSNKVTEKGKDVELRCDPISGHTALYWYRQSLGQGLEFLIYFQGNSAPDKSGLPSDRFSAERTGGSVSTLTIQRTQQEDSAVYLCASSPPNAGAGNEQFFGPGTRLTVL.

This chain uses TRBV5-1 with TRBJ1-1, with 8 bases lining up with TRBD1. There are 14 residues in the CDR3. The V segment lost 6 bases and the J segment 2 bases; nucleotides outside the gene matches: 6. Germline V gene lookup returns CDR1 SGHRS and CDR2 YFSETQ. CDR3: CASTWGQVNTEAFF. CDR3 coding DNA: TGCGCCAGCACCTGGGGACAGGTAAACACTGAAGCTTTCTTT.

This chain uses TRBV6-5 with TRBJ2-7, with 8 nucleotides matching TRBD2. In germline, CDR1 is MNHEY, CDR2 SVGAGI. The V and J ends lost 6 bases and 4 bases, in that order; junction bases with no gene match: 11. CDR3 length equals 15 residues. In DNA form, the CDR3 reads TGTGCCAGCAGACCCGGGACGGGGGGGCAATACGAGCAGTACTTC. Translating gives CASRPGTGGQYEQYF.

The rearrangement links TRBV5-1 to TRBJ1-5, with 8 bases matching TRBD1. The CDR3 loop spans 15 amino acids. V dropped 4 bases and J dropped 2; count of bases not matched to a gene: 5. The germline CDR1 and CDR2 sequences are SGHRS and YFSETQ. The CDR3 region has the DNA TGCGCCAGCAGCCGGACAGGGATCGGCAATCAGCCCCAGCATTTT. The encoded protein is CASSRTGIGNQPQHF. The full variable domain, in which reference TRBV5-1 and TRBJ1-5 provide the parts outside the CDR3, is KAGVTQTPRYLIKTRGQQVTLSCSPISGHRSVSWYQQTPGQGLQFLFEYFSETQRNKGNFPGRFSGRQFSNSRSEMNVSTLELGDSALYLCASSRTGIGNQPQHFGDGTRLSIL.

The chain is built from TRBV5-4 and TRBJ1-2; 9 nucleotides match TRBD1. CDR1 and CDR2 from the germline V gene are SGHNT and YYREEE (reference sequence). The J segment lost 5 bases and the V segment lost 4 bases, leaving 3 bases of the junction unmatched. This CDR3 has 13 amino acids. The CDR3 nucleotides are TGTGCCAGCAGCGACGGGACAGGGTATGGCTACACCTTC. It translates to CASSDGTGYGYTF.

The rearrangement joins TRBV30 to TRBJ2-1; weak D call: TRBD2 (6 bases). Germline assignment: CDR1 GTSNPN and CDR2 SVGIG (reference sequence). This CDR3 is 15 amino acids long. V lost 5 bases, J lost 7 bases, and 21 bases lay in between. The CDR3 loop reads CAWWSGGDFLNEQFF. In DNA, the CDR3 is TGTGCCTGGTGGTCTGGAGGGGACTTTCTTAATGAGCAGTTCTTC.

The chain employs TRBV19 and TRBJ1-5, with D possibly matching TRBD1 (5 bases). The V gene's germline CDR1 is LNHDA and CDR2 SQIVND (reference sequence). CDR3 length: 16 amino acids. V was trimmed by 1 base and J by 9 bases, leaving 19 bases between them. This CDR3 reads CASSIVGPPGDGPQHF. The CDR3 DNA follows: TGTGCCAGTAGTATAGTCGGGCCCCCGGGGGACGGGCCCCAGCATTTT. Supplemented by reference TRBV19 and TRBJ1-5, the full variable domain reads DGGITQSPKYLFRKEGQNVTLSCEQNLNHDAMYWYRQDPGQGLRLIYYSQIVNDFQKGDIAEGYSVSREKKESFPLTVTSAQKNPTAFYLCASSIVGPPGDGPQHFGDGTRLSIL.

The genes are TRBV5-1 and TRBJ1-6; D not resolved. V was shortened by 0 bases and J by 7 bases, with 11 bases between the two germline ends. The CDR3 runs to 15 residues. Germline loops: CDR1 SGHRS, CDR2 YFSETQ. The CDR3 sequence: CASSLERGTNSPLHF. The CDR3 coding sequence is TGCGCCAGCAGCTTGGAGCGGGGAACAAATTCACCCCTCCACTTT.

The table lists this clone with a count of one. This chain links TRBV5-1 with TRBJ1-1; no reliable D call. From germline, CDR1 is SGHRS and CDR2 YFSETQ. V gave up 1 base and J gave up 3 bases, with 7 bases separating them. The CDR3 is 13 residues long. CDR3 DNA: TGCGCCAGCAGCTTGAATCAGTACACTGAAGCTTTCTTT. Amino acid sequence: CASSLNQYTEAFF.

The V and J genes are TRBV5-1 and TRBJ2-1; no clear D. This CDR3 comprises 12 residues. V lost 3 bases, J lost 8 bases, and 9 bases lay in between. The V gene's germline CDR1 is SGHRS and CDR2 YFSETQ. Written as DNA, the CDR3 is TGCGCCAGCAGCTCTGACCGGGATGAGCAGTTCTTC. This sequence encodes CASSSDRDEQFF.

The chain is built from TRBV28 and TRBJ1-4; D might be TRBD1 (5 bases). The CDR3 runs to 11 residues. From germline, CDR1 is MDHEN and CDR2 SYDVKM. V was cut by 8 bases and J by 8 bases, with 9 bases left in between. The CDR3 spells CASGGGEKLFF. DNA for the CDR3: TGTGCCAGCGGGGGGGGAGAAAAACTGTTTTTT. Full variable domain (remainder filled in from reference TRBV28 and TRBJ1-4): DVKVTQSSRYLVKRTGEKVFLECVQDMDHENMFWYRQDPGLGLRLIYFSYDVKMKEKGDIPEGYSVSREKKERFSLILESASTNQTSMYLCASGGGEKLFFGSGTQLSVL.

This clone appeared a single time. This chain links TRBV7-2 with TRBJ1-5; tentatively, D is TRBD1 (5 bases). The CDR3 contains 13 residues. Deletions cut 3 bases from V and 11 bases from J, with 14 bases between. CDR1 is SGHTA, CDR2 FQGNSA, per germline. CDR3: CASSFPMEGSQHF. CDR3 DNA: TGTGCCAGCAGCTTCCCTATGGAGGGGTCCCAGCATTTT.

The gene calls are TRBV7-9 and TRBJ1-6; D gene unclear. This CDR3 comprises 16 residues. The V end lost 5 bases, the J end lost 7 bases, and 18 bases lay between the germline ends. Germline V CDR1 and CDR2: SEHNR, FQNEAQ (reference sequence). The CDR3 DNA follows: TGTGCCAGCAGCCCACCCCAGGAGGGCGCAAATTCACCCCTCCACTTT. Translating it yields CASSPPQEGANSPLHF.

This chain joins TRBV9 and TRBJ2-7; 7 bases fit TRBD2. Germline V gene sequence: CDR1 SGDLS, CDR2 YYNGEE. This CDR3 is 16 amino acids long. V lost 3 bases and J lost 1; bases outside the gene matches: 10. The CDR3 DNA follows: TGTGCCAGCAGCGAAGCGGGACCCGGGGGTTCCTACGAGCAGTACTTC. This encodes CASSEAGPGGSYEQYF.